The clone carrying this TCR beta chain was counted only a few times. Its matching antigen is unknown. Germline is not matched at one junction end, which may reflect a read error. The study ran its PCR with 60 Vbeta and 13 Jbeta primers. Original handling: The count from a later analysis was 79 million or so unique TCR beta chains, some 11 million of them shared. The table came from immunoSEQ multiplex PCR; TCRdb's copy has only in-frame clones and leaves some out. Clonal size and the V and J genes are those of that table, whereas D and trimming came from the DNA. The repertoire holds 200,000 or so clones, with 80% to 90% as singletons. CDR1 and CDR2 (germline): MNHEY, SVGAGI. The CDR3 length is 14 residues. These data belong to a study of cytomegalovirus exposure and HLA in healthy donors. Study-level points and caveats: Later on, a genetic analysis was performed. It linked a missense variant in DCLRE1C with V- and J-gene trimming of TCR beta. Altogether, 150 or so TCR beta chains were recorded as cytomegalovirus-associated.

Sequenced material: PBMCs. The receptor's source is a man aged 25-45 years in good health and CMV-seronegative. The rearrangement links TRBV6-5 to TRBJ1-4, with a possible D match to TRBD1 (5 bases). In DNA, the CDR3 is TGTGCCAGCAGTCACTCTGGGGCGGGAGAAAAACTGTTTTTT. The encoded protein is CASSHSGAGEKLFF.